Listed below are T cell receptor beta chains from one sample, sequenced in a study of cytomegalovirus exposure and HLA in healthy donors. Method: immunoSEQ multiplex PCR; TCRdb's copy keeps in-frame clones and lacks some. The table records about 31,000 clones, about 60% of them present only once. The sequencing sample was made of PBMCs. All receptors come from a man aged 50-59 years in good health and CMV-seropositive. Both conserved end residues are part of each CDR3.

J gene: TRBJ2-7
V gene: TRBV28
CDR3 protein: CASTLSGSSYEQYF

J gene: TRBJ2-6
V gene: TRBV4-2
CDR3 protein: CASSLRVSGANVLTF

J gene: TRBJ1-1
V gene: TRBV15
CDR3 protein: CATRDTGGLNTEAFF

J gene: TRBJ2-5
V gene: TRBV5-1
CDR3 protein: CASSPGLAGGPKETQYF

J gene: TRBJ2-7
V gene: TRBV30
CDR3 protein: CAWSLMTGKDYEQYF

J gene: TRBJ1-4
V gene: TRBV25-1
CDR3 protein: CASSELSEKLFF

J gene: TRBJ1-5
V gene: TRBV19
CDR3 protein: CASSIVGGGMVQPQHF

J gene: TRBJ2-5
V gene: TRBV6-1
CDR3 protein: CARTRGRRETQYF

J gene: TRBJ1-6
V gene: TRBV10-1
CDR3 protein: CASRWTLSSYNSPLHF

J gene: TRBJ2-5
V gene: TRBV5-6
CDR3 protein: CASRREVQRETQYF

J gene: TRBJ1-4
V gene: TRBV7-9
CDR3 protein: CASSITGTGEKLFF

J gene: TRBJ2-3
V gene: TRBV6-1
CDR3 protein: CASSGAGVGTDTQYF

J gene: TRBJ2-7
V gene: TRBV4-3
CDR3 protein: CASSQVRGYEQYF

J gene: TRBJ2-5
V gene: TRBV2
CDR3 protein: CASSEGLAAKETQYF

J gene: TRBJ1-2
V gene: TRBV30
CDR3 protein: CAWSQGADYGYTF

J gene: TRBJ1-6
V gene: TRBV5-1
CDR3 protein: CASSLGPGQISPTLHF

J gene: TRBJ2-5
V gene: TRBV9
CDR3 protein: CASSVGGGQETQYF

J gene: TRBJ1-5
V gene: TRBV4-1
CDR3 protein: CASSQVGGQPQHF

J gene: TRBJ2-7
V gene: TRBV28
CDR3 protein: CASGQGYYEQYF

J gene: TRBJ2-7
V gene: TRBV6-6
CDR3 protein: CATFGRGTGVDEQYF

J gene: TRBJ1-1
V gene: TRBV6-5
CDR3 protein: CASSSRQGGTEAFF

J gene: TRBJ2-5
V gene: TRBV5-1
CDR3 protein: CASSLTTGSETQYF

J gene: TRBJ2-5
V gene: TRBV5-4
CDR3 protein: CASSLDQDRGETQYF

J gene: NA
V gene: TRBV10-3
CDR3 protein: CAISAGQGYEQYF

J gene: TRBJ1-1
V gene: TRBV9
CDR3 protein: CASSVGSGNTEAFF

J gene: TRBJ1-4
V gene: TRBV6-1
CDR3 protein: CASSEYRGAGEKLFF

J gene: TRBJ2-1
V gene: TRBV6-5
CDR3 protein: CASSYWGGEGYNEQFF

J gene: TRBJ2-2
V gene: TRBV2
CDR3 protein: CAIRGAGTNTGELFF

J gene: TRBJ2-1
V gene: TRBV4-3
CDR3 protein: CASSQDRNYNEQFF

J gene: TRBJ2-5
V gene: TRBV29-1
CDR3 protein: CSGVRQGSETQYF

J gene: TRBJ1-1
V gene: TRBV28
CDR3 protein: CASSLLMNTEAFF

J gene: TRBJ1-1
V gene: TRBV5-1
CDR3 protein: CASSPWTGVPTEAFF

J gene: TRBJ1-1
V gene: TRBV4-1
CDR3 protein: CASTPLAGALLNTEAFF

J gene: TRBJ2-5
V gene: TRBV5-1
CDR3 protein: CASSLASSQETQYF

J gene: TRBJ2-7
V gene: TRBV7-2
CDR3 protein: CASSLFWSGSYEQYF

J gene: TRBJ2-5
V gene: TRBV5-1
CDR3 protein: CASSSGVQETQYF

J gene: TRBJ2-2
V gene: TRBV5-4
CDR3 protein: CASSSPSGQINTGELFF

J gene: TRBJ1-2
V gene: TRBV15
CDR3 protein: CATSSFQGAGYGYTF

J gene: TRBJ1-1
V gene: TRBV9
CDR3 protein: CASTRTGGLNTEAFF

J gene: TRBJ2-1
V gene: TRBV7-2
CDR3 protein: CASRHGLAGGRNEQFF

J gene: TRBJ2-4
V gene: TRBV25-1
CDR3 protein: CASSETGGEDIQYF

J gene: TRBJ1-1
V gene: TRBV28
CDR3 protein: CASSLAGYTEAFF

J gene: TRBJ1-1
V gene: TRBV27
CDR3 protein: CASSGTGWEAFF

J gene: TRBJ1-4
V gene: TRBV30
CDR3 protein: CAWSPGQGPTNEKLFF

J gene: TRBJ2-5
V gene: TRBV2
CDR3 protein: CASSAYLQGEETQYF

J gene: TRBJ2-7
V gene: TRBV5-1
CDR3 protein: CASSLTSGAYYEQYF

J gene: TRBJ1-5
V gene: TRBV6-1
CDR3 protein: CASQRQDSNQPQHF

J gene: TRBJ1-6
V gene: TRBV28
CDR3 protein: CASEPGQGTSPLHF

J gene: TRBJ2-1
V gene: TRBV9
CDR3 protein: CASSGTVHNEQFF